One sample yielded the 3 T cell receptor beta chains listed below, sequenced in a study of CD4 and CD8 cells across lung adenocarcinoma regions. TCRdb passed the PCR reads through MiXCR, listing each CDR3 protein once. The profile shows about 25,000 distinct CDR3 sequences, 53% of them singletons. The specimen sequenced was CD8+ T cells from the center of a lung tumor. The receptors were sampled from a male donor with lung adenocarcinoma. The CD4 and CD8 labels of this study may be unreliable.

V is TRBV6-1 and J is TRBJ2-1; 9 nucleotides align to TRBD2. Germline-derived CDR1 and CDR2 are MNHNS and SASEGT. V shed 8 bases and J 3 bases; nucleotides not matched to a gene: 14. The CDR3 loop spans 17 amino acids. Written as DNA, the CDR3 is TGTGCCAGCCAATCAGGTGGGGGCGGGAGGGTCTACAATGAGCAGTTCTTC. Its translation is CASQSGGGGRVYNEQFF.

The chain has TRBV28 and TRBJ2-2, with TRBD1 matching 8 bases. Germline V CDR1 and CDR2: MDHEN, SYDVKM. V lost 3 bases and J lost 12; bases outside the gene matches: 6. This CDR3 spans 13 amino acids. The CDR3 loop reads CASSFQGAHKLFF. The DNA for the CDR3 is TGTGCCAGCAGTTTCCAGGGGGCCCACAAGCTGTTTTTT.

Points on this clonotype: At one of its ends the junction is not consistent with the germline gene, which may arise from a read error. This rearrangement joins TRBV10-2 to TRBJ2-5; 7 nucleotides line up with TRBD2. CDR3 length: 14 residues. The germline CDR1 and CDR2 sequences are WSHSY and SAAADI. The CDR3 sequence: CAGSGVRDQKTQYF. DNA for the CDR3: TGCGCCGGCAGCGGGGTCCGTGACCAAAAGACCCAGTACTTC.